The 2 T cell receptor beta chains below all came from one sample that was sequenced in a study of T-cell reconstitution after alpha-beta-depleted transplantation in children. For TCRbeta, the library was prepared with unique molecular identifiers. Each CDR3 protein is one row after TCRdb ran MiXCR on the PCR reads. This table has about 870,000 distinct CDR3 sequences, less than 20% appearing once. The sequenced sample was PBMCs, mostly from graft donor cells, obtained 360 days after TCRalphabeta/CD19-depleted stem cell transplant. These receptors came from a male patient under 18 who had a stem cell transplant for acute lymphoblastic leukemia, so the T cells may come from the graft donor.

This clonotype was observed a handful of times. The chain uses TRBV12-3 or TRBV12-4 and TRBJ2-7, with 9 bases lining up with TRBD2. V lost 3 bases to trimming and J lost 3 bases; unmatched junction nucleotides: 12. The CDR3 runs 17 residues. The CDR3 DNA is TGTGCCAGCAGTTTCTTGGTAAGGCGGGAGGGCCACTACGAGCAGTACTTC. Protein product: CASSFLVRREGHYEQYF.

The chain recombines TRBV27 with TRBJ2-7; the D is unclear. This CDR3 region has 14 residues. The germline CDR1 and CDR2 sequences are MNHEY and SMNVEV (reference sequence). Trimming took 8 bases from V and 2 from J, leaving 16 bases between them. CDR3 in DNA: TGTGCCAGCTCGACGTTAGGCCCGACCTACGAGCAGTACTTC. It yields the protein CASSTLGPTYEQYF.